This T cell receptor beta chain came from a study of tumor and adjacent non-tumor tissue in lung cancer. This sample's RNA came from whole unsorted tissue. The library came from three nested PCR rounds adapted from ARM-PCR protocols. One entry per CDR3 protein, called by TCRdb with MiXCR from the multiplex PCR reads. The table shows roughly 93,000 distinct CDR3 sequences, with just over 65% occurring only once. CDR1 and CDR2 (germline): DFQATT, SNEGSKA (reference sequence). The CDR3 runs to 14 residues. V gave up 7 bases and J gave up 3 bases; unmatched junction bases: 5. In the case of this clonotype: This may arise from a read error, as a much more abundant clone is one base away.

What was sequenced was lung tumor tissue. The genes are TRBV20-1 and TRBJ1-5; TRBD1 matches at 11 bases. The origin of this receptor is a man between 60 and 75 years old with non-small cell lung cancer. This CDR3 is CSVGQGAFNQPQHF. DNA of the CDR3: TGCAGTGTTGGACAGGGGGCTTTCAATCAGCCCCAGCATTTT.